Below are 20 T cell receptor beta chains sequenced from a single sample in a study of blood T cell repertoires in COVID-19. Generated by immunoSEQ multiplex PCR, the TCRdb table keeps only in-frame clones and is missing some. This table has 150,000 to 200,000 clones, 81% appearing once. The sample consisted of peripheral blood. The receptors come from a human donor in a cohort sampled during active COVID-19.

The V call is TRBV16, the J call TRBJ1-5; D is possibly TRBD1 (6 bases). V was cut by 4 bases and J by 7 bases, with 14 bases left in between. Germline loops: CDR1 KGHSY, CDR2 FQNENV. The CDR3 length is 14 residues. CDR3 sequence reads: CASSPGAGVQPQHF. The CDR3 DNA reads TGTGCCAGCAGCCCCGGGGCAGGGGTGCAGCCCCAGCATTTT.

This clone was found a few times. The CDR3 spells CASSLDGLANNEQFF. The CDR3 DNA is TGCGCCAGCAGCTTGGATGGACTAGCGAACAATGAGCAGTTCTTC. The chain has TRBV5-1 and TRBJ2-1; 9 bases line up with TRBD2. The ends lost 0 bases at V and 5 bases at J; junction bases unmatched: 3. CDR1 and CDR2 (germline): SGHRS, YFSETQ. The CDR3 runs 15 residues.

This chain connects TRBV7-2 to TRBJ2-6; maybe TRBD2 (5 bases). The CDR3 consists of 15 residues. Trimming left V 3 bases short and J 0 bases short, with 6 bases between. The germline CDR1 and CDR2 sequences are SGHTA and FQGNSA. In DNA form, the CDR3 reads TGTGCCAGCAGCTTTCGGGGCTCTGGGGCCAACGTCCTGACTTTC. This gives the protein CASSFRGSGANVLTF.

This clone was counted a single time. The DNA of the CDR3 is TGCAGCGTTGAAGATCCTGAGGGCATTTGGGAGCAGTACTTC. Its translation: CSVEDPEGIWEQYF. The rearrangement joins TRBV29-1 to TRBJ2-7; a possible D gene is TRBD2 (5 bases). Germline V gives CDR1 SQVTM, CDR2 ANQGSEA. The V gene lost 0 bases and the J gene lost 7 bases, with 16 bases spanning the gap. The CDR3 is made up of 14 amino acids.

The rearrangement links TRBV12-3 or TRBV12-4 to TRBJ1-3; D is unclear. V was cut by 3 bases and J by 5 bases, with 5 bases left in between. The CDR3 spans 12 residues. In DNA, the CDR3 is TGTGCCAGCAGTTTGAGCCGAAACACCATATATTTT. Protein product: CASSLSRNTIYF.

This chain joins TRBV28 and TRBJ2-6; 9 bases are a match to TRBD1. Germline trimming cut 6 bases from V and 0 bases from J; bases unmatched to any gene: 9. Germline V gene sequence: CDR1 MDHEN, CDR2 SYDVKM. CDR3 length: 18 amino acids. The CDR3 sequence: CASRRMTGGVSGANVLTF. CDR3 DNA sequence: TGTGCCAGCAGGAGGATGACAGGGGGGGTCTCTGGGGCCAACGTCCTGACTTTC.

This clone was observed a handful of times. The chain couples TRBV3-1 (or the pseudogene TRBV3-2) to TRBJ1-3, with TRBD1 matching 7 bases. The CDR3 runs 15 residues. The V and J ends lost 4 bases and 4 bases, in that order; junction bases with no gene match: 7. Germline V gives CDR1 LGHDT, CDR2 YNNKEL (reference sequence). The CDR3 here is CASSPDREVGNTIYF. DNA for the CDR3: TGTGCCAGCAGCCCAGACAGGGAGGTGGGAAACACCATATATTTT.

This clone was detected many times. The CDR3 nucleotides read TGTGCCAGCAGCGTAGGAGGCTTCCAAGATACGCAGTATTTT. This encodes CASSVGGFQDTQYF. The V gene is TRBV9, the J gene TRBJ2-3; D remains ambiguous. Germline CDR1 is SGDLS and CDR2 is YYNGEE. CDR3 length: 14 amino acids. The V end lost 0 bases, the J end lost 5 bases, and 10 bases lay between the germline ends.

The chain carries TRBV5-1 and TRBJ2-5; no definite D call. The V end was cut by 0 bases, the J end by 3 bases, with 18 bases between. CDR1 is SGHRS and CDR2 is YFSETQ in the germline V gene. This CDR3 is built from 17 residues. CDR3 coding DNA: TGCGCCAGCAGCTTGGGATACGTAATGATGGCAGAAGAGACCCAGTACTTC. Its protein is CASSLGYVMMAEETQYF.

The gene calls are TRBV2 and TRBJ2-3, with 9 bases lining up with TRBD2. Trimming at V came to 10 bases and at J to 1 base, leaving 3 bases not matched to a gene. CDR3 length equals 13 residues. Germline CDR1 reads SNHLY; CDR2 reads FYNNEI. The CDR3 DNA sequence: TGTGCCACCGAGCGGGGGGGCACAGATACGCAGTATTTT. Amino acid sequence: CATERGGTDTQYF.

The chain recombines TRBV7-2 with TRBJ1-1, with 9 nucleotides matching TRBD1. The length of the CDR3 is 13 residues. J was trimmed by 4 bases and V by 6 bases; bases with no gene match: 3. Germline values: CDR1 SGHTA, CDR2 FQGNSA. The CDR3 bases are TGTGCCAGCAGGGGACAGGGCCGCACTGAAGCTTTCTTT. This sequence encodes CASRGQGRTEAFF.

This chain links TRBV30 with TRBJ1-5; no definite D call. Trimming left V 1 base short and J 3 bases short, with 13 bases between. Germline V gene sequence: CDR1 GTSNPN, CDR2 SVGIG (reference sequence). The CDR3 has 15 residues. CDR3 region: CAWSGILGVNQPQHF. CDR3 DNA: TGTGCCTGGAGTGGGATCCTGGGCGTCAATCAGCCCCAGCATTTT.

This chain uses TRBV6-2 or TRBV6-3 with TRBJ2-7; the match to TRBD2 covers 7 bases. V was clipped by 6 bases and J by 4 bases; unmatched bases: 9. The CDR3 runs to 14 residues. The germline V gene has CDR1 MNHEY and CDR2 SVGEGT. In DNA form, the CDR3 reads TGTGCCAGCAGACCTTCGGGGGGAGGGTACGAGCAGTACTTC. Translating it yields CASRPSGGGYEQYF.

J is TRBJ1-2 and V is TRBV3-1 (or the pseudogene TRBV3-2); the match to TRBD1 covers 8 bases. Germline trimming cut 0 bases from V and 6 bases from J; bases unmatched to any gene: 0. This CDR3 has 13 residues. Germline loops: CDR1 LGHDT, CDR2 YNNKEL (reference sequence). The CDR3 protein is CASSQEDRDGYTF. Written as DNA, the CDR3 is TGTGCCAGCAGCCAAGAGGACAGGGATGGCTACACCTTC.

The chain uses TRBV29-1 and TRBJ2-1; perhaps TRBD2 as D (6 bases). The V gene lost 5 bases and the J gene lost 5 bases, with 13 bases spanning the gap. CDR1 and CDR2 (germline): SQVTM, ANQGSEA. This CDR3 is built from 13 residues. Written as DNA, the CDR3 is TGCAGCGTTAGGAGGGGCAGTGACAATGAGCAGTTCTTC. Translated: CSVRRGSDNEQFF.

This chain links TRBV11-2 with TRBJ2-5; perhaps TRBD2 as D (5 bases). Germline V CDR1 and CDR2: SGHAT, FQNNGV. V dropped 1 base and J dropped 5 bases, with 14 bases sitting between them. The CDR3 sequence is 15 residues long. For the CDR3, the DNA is TGTGCCAGCAGCTTAGCGGGGTCGTCGGGCGAGACCCAGTACTTC. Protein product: CASSLAGSSGETQYF.

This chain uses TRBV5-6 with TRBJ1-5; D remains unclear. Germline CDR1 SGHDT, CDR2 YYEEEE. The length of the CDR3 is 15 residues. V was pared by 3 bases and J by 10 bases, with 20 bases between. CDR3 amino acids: CASSSMRAGKEPQHF. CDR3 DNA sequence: TGTGCCAGCAGCTCCATGAGGGCAGGAAAGGAACCCCAGCATTTT.

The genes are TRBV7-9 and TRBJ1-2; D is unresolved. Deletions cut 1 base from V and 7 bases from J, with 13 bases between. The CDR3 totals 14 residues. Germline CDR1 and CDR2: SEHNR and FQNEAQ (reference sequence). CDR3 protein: CASSLVQDLRGYTF. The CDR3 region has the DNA TGTGCCAGCAGCTTAGTGCAGGATCTACGTGGCTACACCTTC.

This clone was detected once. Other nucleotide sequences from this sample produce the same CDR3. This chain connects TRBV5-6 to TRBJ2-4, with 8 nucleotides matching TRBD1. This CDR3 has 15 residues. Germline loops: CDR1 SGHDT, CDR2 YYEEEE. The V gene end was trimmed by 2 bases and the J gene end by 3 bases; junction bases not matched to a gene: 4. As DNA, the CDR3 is TGTGCCAGCAGCTTAATACAGGGGGACAAAAACATTCAGTACTTC. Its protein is CASSLIQGDKNIQYF.

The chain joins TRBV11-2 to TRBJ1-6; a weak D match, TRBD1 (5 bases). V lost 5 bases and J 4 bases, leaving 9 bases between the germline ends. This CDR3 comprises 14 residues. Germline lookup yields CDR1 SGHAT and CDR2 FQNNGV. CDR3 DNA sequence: TGTGCCAGCAGCCTGGGGACTTATAATTCACCCCTCCACTTT. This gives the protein CASSLGTYNSPLHF.